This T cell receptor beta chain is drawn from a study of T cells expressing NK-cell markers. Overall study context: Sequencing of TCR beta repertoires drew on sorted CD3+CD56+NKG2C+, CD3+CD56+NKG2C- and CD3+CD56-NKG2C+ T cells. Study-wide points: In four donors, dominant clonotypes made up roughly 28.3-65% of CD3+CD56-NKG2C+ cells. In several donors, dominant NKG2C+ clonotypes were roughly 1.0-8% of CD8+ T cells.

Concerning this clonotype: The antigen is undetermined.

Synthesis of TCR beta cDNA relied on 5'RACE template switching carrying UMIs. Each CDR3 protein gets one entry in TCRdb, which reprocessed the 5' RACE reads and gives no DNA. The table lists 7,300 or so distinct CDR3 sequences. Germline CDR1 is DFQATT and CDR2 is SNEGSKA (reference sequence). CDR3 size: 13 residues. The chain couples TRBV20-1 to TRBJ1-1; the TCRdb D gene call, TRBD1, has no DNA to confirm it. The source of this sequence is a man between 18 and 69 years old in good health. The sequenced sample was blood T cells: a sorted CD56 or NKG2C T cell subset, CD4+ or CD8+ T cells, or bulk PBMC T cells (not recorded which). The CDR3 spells CSARGGRVTEAFF.